A single TCR beta chain is shown here with its context. No antigen is known for it. TCRdb processed the reads anew with MiXCR; each CDR3 protein has one entry. The profile shows about 350,000 distinct CDR3 sequences, roughly 34% of them singletons. The data belong to a study of T cell repertoires in cytomegalovirus infection. Whole-study context: It can be stated that public TCR beta signatures indicated CMV infection as well as a matching HLA type.

V dropped 7 bases and J dropped 2 bases, with 11 bases sitting between them. There are 13 residues in the CDR3. Germline values: CDR1 SEHNR, CDR2 FQNEAQ (reference sequence). The chain has TRBV7-9 and TRBJ2-5, with D unclear. The source is a human donor in good health (CMV status not recorded). Some clones in this sample may be carry-over from other donors' samples. The material was cultured PBMCs, obtained from culture after CMV antigen stimulation. CDR3 protein: CASTITQQETQYF. DNA for the CDR3: TGTGCCAGCACCATTACTCAGCAAGAGACCCAGTACTTC.